This TCR beta chain comes out of a study of shared clonotypes between healthy human individuals. Researchers ran the assay at a deep level. The protocol was immunoSEQ multiplex PCR, while the TCRdb copy is restricted to in-frame clones and leaves out a portion. Found here are 2 million to 3 million clones, 93% of them singletons; the top ten hold about 0.38%. Germline CDR1 and CDR2: MNHEY and SMNVEV (reference sequence). The length of the CDR3 is 16 residues. Deletions cut 2 bases from V and 0 bases from J, with 11 bases between. The chain carries TRBV27 and TRBJ2-4, with D uncertain. Sample: naive CD4+ T cells from PBMCs. The sample's subset: CD45RA+ positively selected. The receptor's source is a man in his late teens or twenties in good health. Some clones in this sample may be carry-over from other donors' samples. CDR3 in DNA: TGTGCCAGCAGTTTAAATGCGGTCCTAGCCAAAAACATTCAGTACTTC. Translating it yields CASSLNAVLAKNIQYF.